What follows are 16 T cell receptor beta chains derived from one specimen sequenced in a study of Graves' ophthalmopathy and Graves' hyperthyroidism. The study amplified TCR beta CDR3 regions using RNA transcripts. First-round RT-PCR with HTBI primers preceded a second-round multiplex PCR. Each CDR3 protein is one row after TCRdb ran MiXCR on the multiplex PCR reads. In the table there are 900,000 to 1,200,000 distinct CDR3 sequences, about 38% of which are singletons. Sequencing was carried out using peripheral blood or thyroid tissue (not recorded which). All receptors derive from an adult man with Graves' hyperthyroidism.

Notes on this clonotype: A single base separates this from a much larger clone, so it may be a read error. This chain joins TRBV5-1 and TRBJ2-7; D gene uncertain. The J call could be wrong; TRBJ2-1 is a better fit for the DNA end. Germline CDR1 is SGHRS and CDR2 is YFSETQ. The CDR3 loop spans 13 amino acids. This CDR3 is CASSLGLIYEQFF. CDR3 in DNA: TGCGCCAGCAGCTTGGGCCTGATATACGAGCAGTTCTTC.

This clonotype was seen only once. A much bigger clone sits one base away, suggesting this may be a read error. V and J are TRBV28 and TRBJ2-7; a weak D match, TRBD1 (5 bases). This CDR3 spans 12 amino acids. Per the germline V gene, CDR1 is MDHEN and CDR2 is SYDVKM. CDR3 coding DNA: TGTGCCAGCAGTTCCCGCGACAGCGAGCAGCACTTC. It specifies CASSSRDSEQHF.

This clonotype was found a few times. The V and J genes are TRBV10-3 and TRBJ2-2, with D perhaps TRBD1 (6 bases). The germline V and J ends were trimmed by 10 bases and 4 bases, with 19 bases remaining between them. This CDR3 spans 15 amino acids. The germline CDR1 and CDR2 sequences are ENHRY and SYGVKD. The CDR3 sequence: CASSYRAVGTGELFF. The CDR3 DNA reads as TGTGCCAGCAGCTACAGGGCGGTGGGCACCGGGGAGCTGTTTTTT.

This clonotype was found many times. This sequence joins TRBV6-6 and TRBJ2-5, with 7 bases aligning to TRBD2. CDR3 length: 12 amino acids. Per the germline V gene, CDR1 is MNHNY and CDR2 is SVGAGI (reference sequence). V trimming: 7 bases; J trimming: 3 bases; junction bases outside the gene matches: 2. This CDR3 is CASKRGEETQYF. In DNA form, the CDR3 reads TGTGCCAGCAAACGGGGGGAAGAGACCCAGTACTTC.

The chain uses TRBV11-2 and TRBJ2-7, with D possibly matching TRBD1 (6 bases). Germline V CDR1 and CDR2: SGHAT, FQNNGV. The CDR3 sequence is 14 residues long. Trimming stripped 5 bases from V and 3 bases from J, with 14 bases between. In DNA, the CDR3 is TGTGCCAGCAGCCCTACCGGGACATTCTACGAGCAGTACTTC. Translated, it gives CASSPTGTFYEQYF.

This clonotype was seen only a few times. The chain recombines TRBV10-3 with TRBJ1-1; 10 bases line up with TRBD1. Germline V gene data show CDR1 as ENHRY and CDR2 as SYGVKD. The CDR3 is made up of 16 amino acids. V lost 1 base to trimming and J lost 11 bases; unmatched junction nucleotides: 13. The CDR3 here is CAISEFTEGTGDVAFF. Here the CDR3 DNA reads TGTGCCATCAGTGAGTTTACGGAGGGGACAGGGGATGTCGCTTTCTTT.

To note about this clonotype: A read error may explain this, as a much larger clone is one base away. This likely comes from a read error, as the CDR3 has no conserved phenylalanine or tryptophan at its end. The gene calls are TRBV2 and TRBJ1-1; D might be TRBD1 (6 bases). V was pared by 6 bases and J by 0 bases, with 20 bases between. Germline lookup yields CDR1 SNHLY and CDR2 FYNNEI. This CDR3 is built from 17 residues. CDR3 DNA sequence: TGTGCCAGCAGGGCCCTCCTGACAGGAAACGTGAACACTGAAGCTTTCTAT. Its protein is CASRALLTGNVNTEAFY.

The chain carries TRBV7-9 and TRBJ2-7; TRBD1 aligns across 8 bases. V shed 3 bases and J 6 bases; nucleotides not matched to a gene: 7. This CDR3 has 14 amino acids. Germline assignment: CDR1 SEHNR and CDR2 FQNEAQ (reference sequence). CDR3 DNA sequence: TGTGCCAGCAGCTTGGCCCGCCAGGGGGCCGAGCAGTACTTC. It yields the protein CASSLARQGAEQYF.

V is TRBV7-9 and J is TRBJ2-5, with D hard to call. The better agreement between TRBJ2-1 and the DNA end casts doubt on the J call. This CDR3 spans 11 amino acids. Germline loops: CDR1 SEHNR, CDR2 FQNEAQ (reference sequence). The CDR3 sequence is CASTFLDEQFF. The CDR3 DNA reads TGTGCCAGCACTTTCCTGGATGAGCAGTTCTTC.

The table lists this clonotype with many counts. The J gene is TRBJ1-6, the V gene TRBV2; possible D gene TRBD1, 5 bases. The CDR3 runs to 16 residues. Germline CDR1 reads SNHLY; CDR2 reads FYNNEI. V was trimmed by 1 base and J by 9 bases, leaving 16 bases between them. DNA of the CDR3: TGTGCCAGCAGTGAAGAGGCAGGGCACCGCGGTTCACCCCTCCACTTT. Translated: CASSEEAGHRGSPLHF.

This clonotype came up many times. The J gene is TRBJ2-7, the V gene TRBV7-2; no firm D call. The length of the CDR3 is 12 residues. Germline V gene lookup returns CDR1 SGHTA and CDR2 FQGNSA. The ends were cut back, 5 bases at V and 5 bases at J, with 10 bases in the middle. The DNA for the CDR3 is TGTGCCAGCAGCCATCTACCTCACGAGCAGTACTTC. Translating gives CASSHLPHEQYF. The full variable domain, completed using reference TRBV7-2 and TRBJ2-7, is GAGVSQSPSNKVTEKGKDVELRCDPISGHTALYWYRQSLGQGLEFLIYFQGNSAPDKSGLPSDRFSAERTGGSVSTLTIQRTQQEDSAVYLCASSHLPHEQYFGPGTRLTVT.

This clonotype was counted ten times or more. CDR3 protein: CASSLGRSNGYTF. The DNA of the CDR3 is TGTGCCAGCAGCTTGGGACGGAGTAACGGCTACACCTTC. The chain employs TRBV5-6 and TRBJ1-2; D uncertain. Germline assignment: CDR1 SGHDT and CDR2 YYEEEE. This CDR3 is built from 13 residues. V was cut by 0 bases and J by 8 bases, with 11 bases left in between.

This clonotype appeared once. The genes are TRBV11-1 and TRBJ2-6, with 7 bases matching TRBD1. The CDR3 totals 16 residues. After removal of 3 bases from V and 2 bases from J, the junction contained 4 bases not matched to a gene. CDR1 and CDR2 from the germline V gene are SGHAT and FQDESV (reference sequence). CDR3 amino acids: CASSFPTGAGANVLTF. The CDR3 nucleotides are TGTGCCAGCAGCTTCCCTACAGGGGCTGGGGCCAACGTCCTGACTTTC.

This clonotype was counted between two and nine times. This chain joins TRBV5-5 and TRBJ2-5; 8 nucleotides match TRBD1. The length of the CDR3 is 17 residues. The ends lost 5 bases at V and 1 base at J; junction bases unmatched: 13. Germline CDR1 and CDR2: SGHKS and YYEKEE (reference sequence). This CDR3 reads CASSHYWTGKGQETQYF. In DNA, the CDR3 is TGTGCCAGCAGTCATTACTGGACAGGGAAAGGCCAAGAGACCCAGTACTTC.

This clonotype was detected ten times or more. V usage is TRBV6-5 and J usage is TRBJ1-5; D gene ambiguous. V lost 0 bases and J lost 3, with 21 bases in between. Germline CDR1 and CDR2: MNHEY and SVGAGI. This CDR3 is 19 amino acids long. CDR3 nucleotide sequence: TGTGCCAGCAGTTACTCGAGAGACCGAGCCTTGATTGTCAATCAGCCCCAGCATTTT. It yields the protein CASSYSRDRALIVNQPQHF.

This clonotype was picked up a small number of times. V and J are TRBV14 and TRBJ2-2; maybe TRBD1 (6 bases). CDR1 and CDR2 from the germline V gene are SGHDN and FVKESK. The CDR3 covers 14 residues. Trimming removed 2 bases at V and 5 bases at J, with 9 bases between. The CDR3 region has the DNA TGTGCCAGCAGCCAACTCAGGGGAACCGGGGAGCTGTTTTTT. Its translation is CASSQLRGTGELFF.